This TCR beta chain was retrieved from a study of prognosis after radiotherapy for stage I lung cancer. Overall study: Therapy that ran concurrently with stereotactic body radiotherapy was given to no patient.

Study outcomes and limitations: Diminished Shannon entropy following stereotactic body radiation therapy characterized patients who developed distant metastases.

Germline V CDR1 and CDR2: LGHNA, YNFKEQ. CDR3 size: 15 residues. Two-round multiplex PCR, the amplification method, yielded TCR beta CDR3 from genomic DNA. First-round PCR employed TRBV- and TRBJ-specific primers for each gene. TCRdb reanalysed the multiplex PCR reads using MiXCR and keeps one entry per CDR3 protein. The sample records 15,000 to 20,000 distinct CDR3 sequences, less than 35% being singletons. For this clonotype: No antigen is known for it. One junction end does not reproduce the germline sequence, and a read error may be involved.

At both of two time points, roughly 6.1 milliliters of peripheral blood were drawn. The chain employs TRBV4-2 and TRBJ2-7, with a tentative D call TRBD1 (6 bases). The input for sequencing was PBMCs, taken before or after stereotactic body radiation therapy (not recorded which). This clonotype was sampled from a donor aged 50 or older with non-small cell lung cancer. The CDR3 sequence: CVSSQGPTGSYEQYF. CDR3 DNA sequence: TGTGTCAGCAGCCAAGGTCCGACAGGTTCCTACGAGCAGTACTTC.